The present entry profiles one T cell receptor (beta chain) with its context. Its antigen is still unknown. UMI-labeled TRB cDNA libraries were prepared by 5' RACE. TCRdb reprocessed the 5' RACE reads, with one entry per CDR3 protein and no DNA. Found here are 100,000 to 150,000 distinct CDR3 sequences; the top ten clones hold roughly 0.29%. This specimen comes from a study of CXCR3-negative and CXCR3-positive naive CD8 T cells. Findings of the study overall: Both naive subsets, CXCR3-negative and CXCR3-positive, displayed similar TRBV-TRBJ usage, unlike memory cells. Naive subsets were similarly diverse, while memory CD8+ repertoires were much less diverse.

This CDR3 contains 16 residues. In germline, CDR1 is SGHVS, CDR2 FQNEAQ. The gene calls are TRBV7-8 and TRBJ2-5; TCRdb outputs TRBD2, but without DNA this stays unchecked. This sequence was found in a human donor in good health. Some clones in this sample may be carry-over from other donors' samples. Sequencing was done on a sample of naive CXCR3- CD8+ T cells from blood. Subset defined: CD45RO-CCR7+CD27+CD95- naive CD8+ T cells lacking CXCR3 (TNR3-). CDR3 loop: CASSWRPSLPPETQYF.